A selection of T cell receptor beta chains follows, all from one sample in a study of STAT5B mutations in CD4+ large granular lymphocyte leukemia. Measured with immunoSEQ multiplex PCR; TCRdb has only the in-frame clones, and not every one. The data show about 36,000 clones, with about four fifths seen just once and roughly 2.3% held by the top ten. The sequenced sample consisted of CD4+ T cells from blood buffy coats. The receptors shown here come from a human donor in good health. The CDR3 runs from the conserved cysteine through the conserved F or W. Each record gives: J gene, V gene, clone size, D gene, CDR3 DNA, CDR3 protein. The D gene is left open where the match is weak. Clone size appears in some rows only: once, few, many, or a class for an expanded clone.

TRBJ1-1,TRBV27,-,-,TGTGCCAGCAGTCCGGACAGACATTGGAACACTGAAGCTTTCTTT,CASSPDRHWNTEAFF
TRBJ1-2,TRBV6-5,-,TRBD1,TGTGCCAGCAGGTCCACAGGGGGTGGAGACTATGGCTACACCTTC,CASRSTGGGDYGYTF
TRBJ1-5,TRBV15,-,-,TGTGCCACCAGCAGAGAAGGGCCTGGCAATCAGCCCCAGCATTTT,CATSREGPGNQPQHF
TRBJ2-7,TRBV6-5,-,-,TGTGCCAGCGGGCGGAACTCCTACGAGCAGTACTTC,CASGRNSYEQYF
TRBJ2-1,TRBV7-9,-,-,TGTGCCAGCAGCTTAAAGGTGGGGTGGGATGAGCAGTTCTTC,CASSLKVGWDEQFF
TRBJ2-3,TRBV13,-,TRBD2,TGTGCCAGCAGCCTCGGGACTAGCGGAGCCCCTAGCACAGATACGCAGTATTTT,CASSLGTSGAPSTDTQYF
TRBJ1-2,TRBV14,-,-,TGTGCCAGCAGCCAAGAAGGGGCAGGGGTCCACTATGGCTACACCTTC,CASSQEGAGVHYGYTF
TRBJ1-1,TRBV19,few,TRBD1,TGTGCCAGTAGTCCCCGGGACAGGGGGCGATGGACTGAAGCTTTCTTT,CASSPRDRGRWTEAFF
TRBJ1-1,TRBV19,few,-,TGTGCCAGTAGTATCAGCGTCGGACAAGCTTTCTTT,CASSISVGQAFF
TRBJ1-5,TRBV6-1,few,TRBD1,TGTGCCACCCAACAGGGGAAGAATCAGCCCCAGCATTTT,CATQQGKNQPQHF
TRBJ1-1,TRBV13,once,-,TGTGCCAGCAGCTTCCTATCGGCCGGTCCCACTGAAGCTTTCTTT,CASSFLSAGPTEAFF
TRBJ1-5,TRBV4-1,-,-,TGCGCCAGCAGCCAAGAGACAGCCAATCAGCCCCAGCATTTT,CASSQETANQPQHF
TRBJ2-2,TRBV18,-,-,TGTGCCAGCTCACCACCCCACGGGGAGCTGTTTTTT,CASSPPHGELFF
TRBJ1-1,TRBV12-5,few,-,TGTGCTAGTGGTTTGGCTTTCAACACTGAAGCTTTCTTT,CASGLAFNTEAFF
TRBJ1-6,TRBV30,few,-,TGTGCCTTACATGGGACATTAGATAATTCACCCCTCCACTTT,CALHGTLDNSPLHF
TRBJ1-2,TRBV18,-,-,TGTGCCAGCTCACCAGGGGCCGGAGCCCCCCTCTATGGCTACACCTTC,CASSPGAGAPLYGYTF
TRBJ2-3,TRBV7-6,-,-,TGTGCCAGCAGCTTAGGAGGTTGGTCGGGACCGTTTAGCACAGATACGCAGTATTTT,CASSLGGWSGPFSTDTQYF
TRBJ2-7,TRBV30,few,-,TGTGCCTGGAGCGTTGGGGGGTACGAGCAGTACTTC,CAWSVGGYEQYF
TRBJ2-5,TRBV5-1,-,-,TGCGCCAGCAGCTTACAGGAGACCCAGTACTTC,CASSLQETQYF
TRBJ1-1,TRBV6-5,-,-,TGTGCCAGCAGTGGGGTCGGATACACTGAAGCTTTCTTT,CASSGVGYTEAFF
TRBJ2-7,TRBV5-8,-,TRBD1,TGTGCCAGCAGCTCCGAGACAGGGGAAAACACCTACGAGCAGTACTTC,CASSSETGENTYEQYF
TRBJ2-1,TRBV11-2,-,TRBD2,TGTGCCAGCAGCTTAGCCGGACTAGCGGGGAGCAATGAGCAGTTCTTC,CASSLAGLAGSNEQFF
TRBJ2-2,TRBV19,-,-,TGTGCCAGTAGTGTGACCTGGCTCGGCGGGGAGCTGTTTTTT,CASSVTWLGGELFF
TRBJ2-1,TRBV5-6,-,TRBD2,TGTGCCAGCAGCTTGCCCAGGGCTAGCGGGAGGAATGAGCAGTTCTTC,CASSLPRASGRNEQFF
TRBJ1-2,TRBV27,few,-,TGTGCCAGCAGTACACAGGGAGCTAACTATGGCTACACCTTC,CASSTQGANYGYTF
TRBJ2-7,TRBV28,-,TRBD1,TGTGCCAGCAGTCCGACAGGGGTCTACGAGCAGTACTTC,CASSPTGVYEQYF
TRBJ2-7,TRBV27,few,-,TGTGCCAGCAGTTTATGGGGGGATGGCGAGCAGTACTTC,CASSLWGDGEQYF
TRBJ2-7,TRBV19,-,TRBD1,TGTGCCAGTAGAGGGACAGGCTCCTACGAGCAGTACTTC,CASRGTGSYEQYF
TRBJ1-1,TRBV5-1,-,-,TGCGCCAGCAGCTTGCTTGAGCAAATGAACACTGAAGCTTTCTTT,CASSLLEQMNTEAFF
TRBJ2-1,TRBV11-2,-,-,TGTGCCAGCAGCTTAGTGTCAGGGGCCCTCAGAAGGGCCTACAATGAGCAGTTCTTC,CASSLVSGALRRAYNEQFF
TRBJ2-1,TRBV5-4,-,-,TGTGCCAGCAGCTTGGTTAACAATGAGCAGTTCTTC,CASSLVNNEQFF
TRBJ2-1,TRBV11-3,-,-,TGTGCCAGCAGCTTAAAGTCGGACGAGAAGTTCTTC,CASSLKSDEKFF
TRBJ2-7,TRBV2,-,TRBD2,TGTGCCATCAGGACTAGCGGGAGGGAGGAGCAGTACTTC,CAIRTSGREEQYF
TRBJ1-5,TRBV19,-,-,TGTGCCAGTAGTATCCCCGAGATGCCCCAGCATTTT,CASSIPEMPQHF
TRBJ1-1,TRBV5-1,-,TRBD1,TGCGCCAGCAGCTTGGCCCGGACAGGGAACACTGAAGCTTCCTTT,CASSLARTGNTEASF
TRBJ1-1,TRBV4-1,-,-,TGCGCCAGCAGACGGGCCTTGGGGCGGAACACTGAAGCTTTCTTT,CASRRALGRNTEAFF
TRBJ2-7,TRBV6-1,-,TRBD2,TGTGCCAGCAGTGAACTAGCGGGAGCTAGCGAGCAGTACTTC,CASSELAGASEQYF
TRBJ1-1,TRBV7-9,-,-,TGTGCCAGCAGCTCGGAGTCGAACACTGAAGCTTTCTTT,CASSSESNTEAFF
TRBJ2-5,TRBV6-6,-,-,TGTGCCAGCAGTTACCGGGGGTCGAGGGTGGAGACCCAGTACTTC,CASSYRGSRVETQYF
TRBJ2-4,TRBV27,-,-,TGTGCCAGCAGTTTGACCCTAGCCAAAAACATTCAGTACTTC,CASSLTLAKNIQYF
TRBJ2-1,TRBV7-2,-,-,TGTGCCAGCAGGCTCGCCGTGGCGGGTTCCTACAATGAGCAGTTCTTC,CASRLAVAGSYNEQFF
TRBJ1-1,TRBV7-2,few,-,TGTGCCAGCAGCCGAAATACAGGATCGGGCCCTGAAGCTTTCTTT,CASSRNTGSGPEAFF
TRBJ2-1,TRBV7-9,few,-,TGTGCCAGCAGCTTGACCGGTGGTGAGCAGTTCTTC,CASSLTGGEQFF
TRBJ2-7,TRBV5-8,once,-,TGTGCCAGCAGCTTGGGGCAGGTTGGTAGTAACGAGCAGTACTTC,CASSLGQVGSNEQYF